The clone carrying this T cell receptor (beta chain) was recorded a few times. Its specificity is not known. TCR beta cDNA libraries included unique molecular identifiers. TCRdb reprocessed the PCR reads with MiXCR, giving one entry per CDR3 protein. The table has roughly 570,000 distinct CDR3 sequences, under 40% seen once. The germline V and J ends were trimmed by 0 bases and 4 bases, with 11 bases remaining between them. The CDR3 has 15 amino acids. The germline V gene encodes CDR1 SGHRS and CDR2 YFSETQ. These data originate in a study of post-analysis software for immune sequencing data. General observations from the study: Four to six TRBV segments were significantly more frequent in patients than in controls. TRBV5-6, TRBV5-1 and TRBV20-1 were among these segments.

The receptor was derived from a girl aged 2-17 years with multiple sclerosis. Specimen: blood. This chain links TRBV5-1 with TRBJ2-1, with D possibly matching TRBD1 (5 bases). CDR3 nucleotides: TGCGCCAGCAGCTTGGAATCACAGGAGTACAATGAGCAGTTCTTC. Encoded protein: CASSLESQEYNEQFF. The full variable domain, with the rest looked up from reference TRBV5-1 and TRBJ2-1, is KAGVTQTPRYLIKTRGQQVTLSCSPISGHRSVSWYQQTPGQGLQFLFEYFSETQRNKGNFPGRFSGRQFSNSRSEMNVSTLELGDSALYLCASSLESQEYNEQFFGPGTRLTVL.